These 24 T cell receptor beta chains share one sample of origin, sequenced in a study of PD-L1 blockade in urothelial cancer. Using immunoSEQ multiplex PCR, the repertoire was profiled, and TCRdb retains in-frame clones only, with some absent. Of 40,000 to 45,000 clones listed, more than 75% are singletons. Sequences were derived from PBMCs, sampled around atezolizumab (anti-PD-L1) treatment. The source of these receptors is a man between 65 and 85 years old with urothelial cancer.

Remarks on this clone: A read error may account for a junction end that differs from germline. The chain couples TRBV5-8 to TRBJ1-3, with D tentatively TRBD1 (6 bases). This CDR3 region has 11 residues. The germline gives CDR1 SGHTS, CDR2 YDEGEE. CDR3 nucleotide sequence: TGTGCCAGCAGCGAAATATTCGGGACAACTTTT. Translating it yields CASSEIFGTTF.

V gene TRBV5-5 combines with J gene TRBJ2-3; D may be TRBD1 (6 bases). The germline V gene encodes CDR1 SGHKS and CDR2 YYEKEE (reference sequence). The CDR3 runs 13 residues. The V end lost 3 bases, the J end lost 6 bases, and 11 bases lay between the germline ends. CDR3 loop: CASSYRDTDTQYF. CDR3 nucleotide sequence: TGTGCCAGCAGCTACCGGGACACGGATACGCAGTATTTT.

The chain links TRBV19 to TRBJ1-2; no firm D call. The germline V and J ends were trimmed by 6 bases and 4 bases, with 12 bases remaining between them. CDR1 LNHDA and CDR2 SQIVND come from the germline V gene (reference sequence). This CDR3 is 13 amino acids long. In nucleotides, the CDR3 is TGTGCCAGTAGGGTGCGTTCGAGCTATGGCTACACCTTC. Its translation: CASRVRSSYGYTF.

DNA for the CDR3: TGTGCCAGCAGCTTCGCAGACAATCAGCCCCAGCATTTT. The encoded protein is CASSFADNQPQHF. V gene TRBV5-6 combines with J gene TRBJ1-5; D unresolved. The CDR3 consists of 13 residues. Germline V CDR1 and CDR2: SGHDT, YYEEEE. Trimming stripped 2 bases from V and 3 bases from J, with 6 bases between.

The chain joins TRBV4-2 to TRBJ2-5; D is perhaps TRBD2 (6 bases). The CDR3 consists of 16 residues. The ends were cut back, 4 bases at V and 2 bases at J, with 17 bases in the middle. Germline assignment: CDR1 LGHNA and CDR2 YNFKEQ. The CDR3 protein is CASSRDGSGRQETQYF. The CDR3 nucleotides read TGTGCCAGCAGCCGGGACGGCAGCGGGCGACAAGAGACCCAGTACTTC.

A single count supports this clone. CDR3 in amino acids: CASSSSGGDTDTQYF. The CDR3 DNA follows: TGTGCCAGCAGCTCTAGCGGGGGGGACACAGATACGCAGTATTTT. The chain uses TRBV7-2 and TRBJ2-3; 12 bases agree with TRBD2. This CDR3 is 15 amino acids long. V was clipped by 4 bases and J by 2 bases; unmatched bases: 1. Germline values: CDR1 SGHTA, CDR2 FQGNSA.

This rearrangement joins TRBV2 to TRBJ2-1; TRBD2 matches 9 bases. The CDR3 consists of 15 residues. V trimming: 8 bases; J trimming: 0 bases; junction bases outside the gene matches: 5. The germline gives CDR1 SNHLY, CDR2 FYNNEI. CDR3 loop: CASGEAGGSYNEQFF. DNA for the CDR3: TGTGCCAGCGGGGAAGCGGGGGGCTCCTACAATGAGCAGTTCTTC. The variable domain in full, with the rest retrieved from reference TRBV2 and TRBJ2-1, is EPEVTQTPSHQVTQMGQEVILRCVPISNHLYFYWYRQILGQKVEFLVSFYNNEISEKSEIFDDQFSVERPDGSNFTLKIRSTKLEDSAMYFCASGEAGGSYNEQFFGPGTRLTVL.

This clone was observed a handful of times. V and J are TRBV7-3 and TRBJ1-1, with 7 positions matching TRBD1. Germline lookup yields CDR1 SGHTA and CDR2 FQGTGA. V lost 6 bases, J lost 4 bases, and 5 bases stayed unmatched. The CDR3 is 13 residues long. DNA of the CDR3: TGTGCCAGCAGTTCTGACAGGGCCACTGAAGCTTTCTTT. Residues: CASSSDRATEAFF.

The gene calls are TRBV5-1 and TRBJ2-3, with 7 bases that match TRBD1. J gave up 2 bases and V 2 bases, and 8 bases lay outside the gene matches. The CDR3 consists of 16 residues. From germline, CDR1 is SGHRS and CDR2 YFSETQ. CDR3 coding DNA: TGCGCCAGCAGCTTTGCCGGGACAGAAGTCACAGATACGCAGTATTTT. Its protein is CASSFAGTEVTDTQYF.

The chain has TRBV7-2 and TRBJ1-2; tentatively, D is TRBD1 (6 bases). Germline V lookup: CDR1 SGHTA, CDR2 FQGNSA. CDR3 length: 14 amino acids. V was clipped by 1 base and J by 3 bases, with 9 bases between them. In DNA, the CDR3 is TGTGCCAGCAGCTTAGATGGACAGTACTATGGCTACACCTTC. The encoded protein is CASSLDGQYYGYTF.

This clone is a singleton in its sample. The rearrangement links TRBV19 to TRBJ2-7; 10 positions match TRBD1. The CDR3 length is 13 residues. CDR1 is LNHDA and CDR2 is SQIVND in the germline V gene (reference sequence). V shed 6 bases and J 5 bases; nucleotides not matched to a gene: 4. As DNA, the CDR3 is TGTGCCAGTAGCCGGGACAGGGGCGACGAGCAGTACTTC. This translates into CASSRDRGDEQYF. The full variable domain, completed using reference TRBV19 and TRBJ2-7, is DGGITQSPKYLFRKEGQNVTLSCEQNLNHDAMYWYRQDPGQGLRLIYYSQIVNDFQKGDIAEGYSVSREKKESFPLTVTSAQKNPTAFYLCASSRDRGDEQYFGPGTRLTVT.

J is TRBJ1-5 and V is TRBV7-8; maybe TRBD1 (6 bases). This CDR3 is built from 16 residues. V lost 5 bases, J lost 0 bases, and 14 bases lay in between. Germline-derived CDR1 and CDR2 are SGHVS and FQNEAQ. CDR3 protein: CASSAIRTDSNQPQHF. The CDR3 nucleotides are TGTGCCAGCAGCGCGATCCGGACAGATAGCAATCAGCCCCAGCATTTT.

The chain combines TRBV29-1 with TRBJ1-2, with D unresolved. The V end was cut by 2 bases, the J end by 3 bases, with 10 bases between. The length of the CDR3 is 13 residues. Germline V CDR1 and CDR2: SQVTM, ANQGSEA. The CDR3 region has the DNA TGCAGCGTTGAAATGGAGGGCGACTATGGCTACACCTTC. Amino acids: CSVEMEGDYGYTF.

The CDR3 nucleotides read TGCGCCAGCAGCTTGGGACTGCCCACCGGGGAGCTGTTTTTT. Encoded protein: CASSLGLPTGELFF. The chain recombines TRBV5-1 with TRBJ2-2, with unresolved D. CDR1 is SGHRS and CDR2 is YFSETQ in the germline V gene. V was pared by 0 bases and J by 4 bases, with 7 bases between. This CDR3 has 14 residues.

This clone has only one observation. The V gene is TRBV6-6, the J gene TRBJ2-7; 8 bases fit TRBD1. The J segment lost 4 bases and the V segment lost 5 bases, leaving 4 bases of the junction unmatched. Germline V gene data show CDR1 as MNHNY and CDR2 as SVGAGI (reference sequence). CDR3 length: 13 residues. Here the CDR3 DNA reads TGTGCCAGCAGTCGGGACAGGTATTACGAGCAGTACTTC. The encoded protein is CASSRDRYYEQYF.

The chain has TRBV7-6 and TRBJ1-1; a weak D match, TRBD1 (5 bases). The V end was cut by 0 bases, the J end by 1 base, with 6 bases between. There are 14 residues in the CDR3. The V gene's germline CDR1 is SGHVS and CDR2 FNYEAQ. The CDR3 DNA follows: TGTGCCAGCAGCTTAGCTACAGGGAACACTGAAGCTTTCTTT. Translating it yields CASSLATGNTEAFF. Using reference TRBV7-6 and TRBJ1-1 for the parts outside the CDR3, the full variable domain is GAGVSQSPRYKVTKRGQDVALRCDPISGHVSLYWYRQALGQGPEFLTYFNYEAQQDKSGLPNDRFSAERPEGSISTLTIQRTEQRDSAMYRCASSLATGNTEAFFGQGTRLTVV.

This clone showed up just a few times. CDR3 in amino acids: CASSFEGGYTF. CDR3 coding DNA: TGTGCCAGCAGTTTTGAGGGTGGCTACACCTTC. The chain couples TRBV6-6 to TRBJ1-2; D is undetermined. The length of the CDR3 is 11 residues. The V gene lost 4 bases and the J gene lost 7 bases, with 7 bases spanning the gap. Germline V lookup: CDR1 MNHNY, CDR2 SVGAGI (reference sequence).

The chain combines TRBV28 with TRBJ2-7; TRBD1 might be the D (5 bases). Germline CDR1 and CDR2: MDHEN and SYDVKM. The V end lost 4 bases, the J end lost 4 bases, and 14 bases lay between the germline ends. The CDR3 is 14 amino acids. CDR3 amino acids: CASSSNPGLYEQYF. DNA of the CDR3: TGTGCCAGCAGTTCCAACCCAGGGCTATACGAGCAGTACTTC.

The gene calls are TRBV9 and TRBJ1-2; 8 nucleotides align to TRBD1. The CDR3 spans 13 residues. CDR1 is SGDLS and CDR2 is YYNGEE in the germline V gene. J was trimmed by 4 bases and V by 4 bases; bases with no gene match: 3. The CDR3 here is CASSRQGPYGYTF. In DNA, the CDR3 is TGTGCCAGCAGCCGACAGGGGCCCTATGGCTACACCTTC.

The chain couples TRBV29-1 to TRBJ2-1; 7 bases line up with TRBD2. The CDR3 is 13 amino acids. Per the germline V gene, CDR1 is SQVTM and CDR2 is ANQGSEA. Trimming removed 4 bases from V and 5 bases from J; junction bases left unmatched: 5. DNA of the CDR3: TGCAGCGTTGCTCGCGGGGGAGACAATGAGCAGTTCTTC. It yields the protein CSVARGGDNEQFF.

The rearrangement links TRBV7-9 to TRBJ2-5; D unclear. CDR3 length equals 11 residues. V lost 7 bases, J lost 2 bases, and 5 bases lay in between. Germline values: CDR1 SEHNR, CDR2 FQNEAQ (reference sequence). The CDR3 DNA reads TGTGCCAGCACCTCGCAAGAGACCCAGTACTTC. This translates into CASTSQETQYF. Drawing the rest from reference TRBV7-9 and TRBJ2-5, the complete variable domain is DTGVSQNPRHKITKRGQNVTFRCDPISEHNRLYWYRQTLGQGPEFLTYFQNEAQLEKSRLLSDRFSAERPKGSFSTLEIQRTEQGDSAMYLCASTSQETQYFGPGTRLLVL.

The chain uses TRBV4-2 and TRBJ1-1, with D perhaps matching TRBD1 (6 bases). The V end was cut by 8 bases, the J end by 0 bases, with 10 bases between. Germline V gene sequence: CDR1 LGHNA, CDR2 YNFKEQ. CDR3 length equals 13 residues. Written as DNA, the CDR3 is TGTGCCAGCGGCGGACAGCTGAACACTGAAGCTTTCTTT. Translating it yields CASGGQLNTEAFF.

V is TRBV7-2 and J is TRBJ2-7, with D possibly being TRBD2 (6 bases). The germline V gene has CDR1 SGHTA and CDR2 FQGNSA. The CDR3 spans 13 residues. The V end was cut by 5 bases, the J end by 9 bases, with 17 bases between. In nucleotides, the CDR3 is TGTGCCAGCAGCGCCTTGGCGGGAATAGGGCAGTACTTC. It codes for CASSALAGIGQYF.

The V call is TRBV27, the J call TRBJ2-7, with D maybe TRBD2 (6 bases). CDR3 length: 13 residues. The ends were cut back, 10 bases at V and 2 bases at J, with 15 bases in the middle. Germline CDR1 reads MNHEY; CDR2 reads SMNVEV (reference sequence). The CDR3 region is CATRGWEAYEQYF. The CDR3 DNA follows: TGTGCCACCCGGGGCTGGGAGGCCTACGAGCAGTACTTC.